This entry concerns a single T cell receptor (beta chain). Its antigen is as yet unknown. J gave up 5 bases and V 3 bases, and 7 bases lay outside the gene matches. The length of the CDR3 is 16 residues. Germline V lookup: CDR1 SGHVT, CDR2 SQSDAQ. The patients chosen for sequencing had shown expansion of CD8+CD57+ cells (detected by flow cytometry). Receipt of therapy had not occurred in any patient by the time of blood sampling. The sample comes from a study of CD8+CD57+ T cells in acquired aplastic anemia. Points from the study as a whole: Roughly 28 was the count of CD8+ CDR3 sequences that patients shared with controls.

Using genomic DNA as the template, TCR beta VDJ and CDR3 profiling was carried out. Using its own MiXCR run on the reads, TCRdb lists one record per CDR3 protein. The sample includes about 180,000 distinct CDR3 sequences, 45% to 55% seen only once; the top ten take around 1%. The receptor was isolated from a human donor with aplastic anemia. The V call is TRBV7-4, the J call TRBJ2-7; TRBD2 matches 13 bases. The sequenced sample consisted of sorted CD4+, CD8+, or CD8+CD57+ T cells (not recorded which) from PBMCs. The CDR3 region is CASSLTSGGNPHEQYF. In DNA form, the CDR3 reads TGTGCCAGCAGCTTGACTAGCGGGGGGAACCCCCACGAGCAGTACTTC.